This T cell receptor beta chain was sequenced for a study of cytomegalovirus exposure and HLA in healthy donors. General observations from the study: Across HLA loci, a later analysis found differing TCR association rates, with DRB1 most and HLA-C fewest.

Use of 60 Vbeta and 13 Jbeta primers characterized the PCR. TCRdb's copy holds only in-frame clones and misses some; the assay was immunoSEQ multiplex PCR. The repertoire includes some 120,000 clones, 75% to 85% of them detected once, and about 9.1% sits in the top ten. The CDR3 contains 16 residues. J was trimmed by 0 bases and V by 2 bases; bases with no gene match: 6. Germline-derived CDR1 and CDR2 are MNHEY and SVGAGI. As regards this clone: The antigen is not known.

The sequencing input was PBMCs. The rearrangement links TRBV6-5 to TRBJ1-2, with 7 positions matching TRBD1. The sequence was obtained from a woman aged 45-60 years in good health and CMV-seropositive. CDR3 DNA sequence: TGTGCCAGCAGTTACGTTGGGACAGTCTCTAACTATGGCTACACCTTC. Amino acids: CASSYVGTVSNYGYTF.